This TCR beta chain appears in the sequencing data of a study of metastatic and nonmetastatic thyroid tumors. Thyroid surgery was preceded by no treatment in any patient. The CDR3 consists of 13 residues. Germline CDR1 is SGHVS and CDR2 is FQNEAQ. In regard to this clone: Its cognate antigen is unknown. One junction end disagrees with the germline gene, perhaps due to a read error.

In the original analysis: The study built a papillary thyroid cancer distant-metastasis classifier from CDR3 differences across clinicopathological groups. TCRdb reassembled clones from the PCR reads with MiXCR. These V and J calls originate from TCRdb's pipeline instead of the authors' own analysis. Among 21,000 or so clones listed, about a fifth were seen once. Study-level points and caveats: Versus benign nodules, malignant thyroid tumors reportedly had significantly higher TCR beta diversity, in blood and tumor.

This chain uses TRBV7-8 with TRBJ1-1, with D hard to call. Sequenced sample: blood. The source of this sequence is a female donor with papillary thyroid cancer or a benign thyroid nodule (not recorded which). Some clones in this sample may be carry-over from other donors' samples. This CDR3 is CASSRGWEAGAFF. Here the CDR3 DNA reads TGTGCCAGCAGCCGGGGATGGGAAGCAGGAGCTTTCTTC. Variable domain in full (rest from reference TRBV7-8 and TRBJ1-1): GAGVSQSPRYKVAKRGQDVALRCDPISGHVSLFWYQQALGQGPEFLTYFQNEAQLDKSGLPSDRFFAERPEGSVSTLKIQRTQQEDSAVYLCASSRGWEAGAFFGQGTRLTVV.